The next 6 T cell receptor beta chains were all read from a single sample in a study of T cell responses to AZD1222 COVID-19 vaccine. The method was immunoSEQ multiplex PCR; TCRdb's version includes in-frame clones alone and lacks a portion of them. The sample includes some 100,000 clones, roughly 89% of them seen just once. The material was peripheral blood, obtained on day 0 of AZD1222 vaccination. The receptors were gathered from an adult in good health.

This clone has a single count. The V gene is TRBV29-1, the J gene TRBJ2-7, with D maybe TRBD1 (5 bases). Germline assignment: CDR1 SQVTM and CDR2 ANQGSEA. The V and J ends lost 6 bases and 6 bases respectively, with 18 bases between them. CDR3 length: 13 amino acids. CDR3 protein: CSVDRTFWGEQYF. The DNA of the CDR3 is TGCAGCGTGGACCGGACATTCTGGGGCGAGCAGTACTTC.

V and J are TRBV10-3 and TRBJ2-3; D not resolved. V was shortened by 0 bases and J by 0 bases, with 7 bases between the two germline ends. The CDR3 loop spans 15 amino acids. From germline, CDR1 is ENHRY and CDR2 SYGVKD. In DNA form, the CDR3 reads TGTGCCATCAGTGAGTCTATAGGGAGCACAGATACGCAGTATTTT. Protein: CAISESIGSTDTQYF.

CDR3 sequence (DNA): TGTGCCACCAGTGATGGACTAGCGGGGATCCTAAATGAGCAGTTCTTC. It translates to CATSDGLAGILNEQFF. This sequence joins TRBV24-1 and TRBJ2-1; 12 bases agree with TRBD2. Trimming at V came to 3 bases and at J to 7 bases, leaving 6 bases not matched to a gene. This CDR3 region has 16 residues. CDR1 and CDR2 from the germline V gene are KGHDR and SFDVKD.

The CDR3 loop reads CASADRRRNVYGYTF. The CDR3 DNA sequence: TGCGCCAGCGCGGATCGGAGGCGGAACGTCTATGGCTACACCTTC. The V gene is TRBV5-1, the J gene TRBJ1-2; D is ambiguous. Trimming took off 7 bases at V and 4 bases at J, with 20 bases between the two ends. Germline CDR1 SGHRS, CDR2 YFSETQ. The CDR3 covers 15 residues.

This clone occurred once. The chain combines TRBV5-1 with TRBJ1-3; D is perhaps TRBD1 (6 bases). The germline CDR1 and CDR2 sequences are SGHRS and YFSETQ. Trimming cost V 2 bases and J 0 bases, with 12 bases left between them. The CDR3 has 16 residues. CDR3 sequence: CASSLRGGDSGNTIYF. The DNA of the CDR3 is TGCGCCAGCAGCTTACGAGGGGGGGACTCTGGAAACACCATATATTTT. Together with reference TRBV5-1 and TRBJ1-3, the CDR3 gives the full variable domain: KAGVTQTPRYLIKTRGQQVTLSCSPISGHRSVSWYQQTPGQGLQFLFEYFSETQRNKGNFPGRFSGRQFSNSRSEMNVSTLELGDSALYLCASSLRGGDSGNTIYFGEGSWLTVV.

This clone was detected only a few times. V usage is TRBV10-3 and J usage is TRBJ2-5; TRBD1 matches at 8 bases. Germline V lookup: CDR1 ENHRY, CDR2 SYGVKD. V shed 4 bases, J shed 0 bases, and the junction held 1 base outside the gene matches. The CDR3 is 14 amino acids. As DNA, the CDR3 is TGTGCCATCAGTGGGACAGGGAACCAAGAGACCCAGTACTTC. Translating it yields CAISGTGNQETQYF.